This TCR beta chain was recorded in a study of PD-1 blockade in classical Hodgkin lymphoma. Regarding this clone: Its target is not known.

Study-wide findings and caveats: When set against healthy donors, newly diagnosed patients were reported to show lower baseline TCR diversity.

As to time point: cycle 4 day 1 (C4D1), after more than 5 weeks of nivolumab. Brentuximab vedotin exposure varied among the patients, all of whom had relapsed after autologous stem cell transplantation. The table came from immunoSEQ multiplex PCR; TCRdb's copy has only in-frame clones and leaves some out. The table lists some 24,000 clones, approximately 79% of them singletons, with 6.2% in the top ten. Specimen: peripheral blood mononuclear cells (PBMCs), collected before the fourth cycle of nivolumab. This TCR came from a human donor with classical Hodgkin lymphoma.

The CDR3 loop reads CSVPRQGGTGELFF. For the CDR3, the DNA is TGCAGCGTTCCGAGACAGGGGGGCACCGGGGAGCTGTTTTTT. This sequence joins TRBV29-1 and TRBJ2-2; 9 positions match TRBD1. The CDR3 runs 14 residues. With V trimmed by 5 bases and J by 4 bases, 5 bases remained unmatched. Germline CDR1 reads SQVTM; CDR2 reads ANQGSEA.